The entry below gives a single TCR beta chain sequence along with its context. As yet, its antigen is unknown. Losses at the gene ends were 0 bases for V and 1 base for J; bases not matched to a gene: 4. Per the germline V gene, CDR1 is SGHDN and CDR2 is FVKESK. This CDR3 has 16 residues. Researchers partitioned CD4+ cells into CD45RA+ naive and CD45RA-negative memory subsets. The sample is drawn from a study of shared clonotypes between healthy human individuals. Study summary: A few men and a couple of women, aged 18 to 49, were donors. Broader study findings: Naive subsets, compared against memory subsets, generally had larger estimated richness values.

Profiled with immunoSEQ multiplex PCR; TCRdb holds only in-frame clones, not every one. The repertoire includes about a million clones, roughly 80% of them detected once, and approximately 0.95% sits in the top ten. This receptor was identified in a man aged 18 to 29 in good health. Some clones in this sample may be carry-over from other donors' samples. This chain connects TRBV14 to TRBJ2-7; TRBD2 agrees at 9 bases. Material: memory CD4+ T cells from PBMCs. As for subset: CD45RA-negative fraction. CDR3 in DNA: TGTGCCAGCAGCCAAGACGGCGGGAGGGTATCCTACGAGCAGTACTTC. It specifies CASSQDGGRVSYEQYF.